The subject of this entry is one T cell receptor beta chain. Its specificity is not known. This record belongs to a study of early T cells in non-severe SARS-CoV-2 infection. Study-level background: Chains were not paired, and sequencing was done on bulk RNA from unsorted whole blood. Study-wide results and caveats: Lookups in VDJdb leaned toward anti-spike CD8 responses and missed private and CD4 specificities.

Unique molecular identifier tags were affixed to discrete cDNA molecules. TCRdb fed the 5' RACE reads into MiXCR, producing one record per CDR3 protein. The sample consists of 50,000 to 60,000 distinct CDR3 sequences, around 12% of them appearing once. Germline lookup yields CDR1 SGHTA and CDR2 FQGNSA. Trimming removed 3 bases from V and 1 base from J; junction bases left unmatched: 4. The CDR3 contains 15 residues. The chain links TRBV7-2 to TRBJ1-1, with 8 nucleotides matching TRBD1. Sequenced sample: whole blood. The clonotype originates from an adult who was a healthcare worker with PCR-confirmed SARS-CoV-2 infection or an uninfected control (not recorded which). This CDR3 reads CASSFTGGANTEAFF. For the CDR3, the DNA is TGTGCCAGCAGCTTCACAGGGGGAGCGAACACTGAAGCTTTCTTT.